This T cell receptor beta chain is drawn from a study of cytomegalovirus exposure and HLA in healthy donors. Study-wide background: An earlier analysis identified some 110 million unique TCR beta sequences in about 170 million T cells. Study-level findings and limits: The study assumed roughly uniform donor sequencing depth for presence/absence analyses.

PCR amplification relied on 60 Vbeta primers (plus 13 Jbeta primers). TCRdb's table, derived via immunoSEQ multiplex PCR, lists solely in-frame clones and lacks some. The sample shows fewer than 250,000 clones, roughly four fifths of them seen only once. Germline CDR1 LNHDA, CDR2 SQIVND (reference sequence). The CDR3 runs 12 residues. V dropped 10 bases and J dropped 4; count of bases not matched to a gene: 4. On this clone itself: Its specificity is unknown.

Sequencing used PBMCs. This clonotype was sampled from a woman aged 45-60 years in good health and CMV-seropositive. The chain joins TRBV19 to TRBJ1-1; 9 nucleotides match TRBD1. The DNA for the CDR3 is TGTGCCACCGGGACAGGGTTCACTGAAGCTTTCTTT. The encoded protein is CATGTGFTEAFF.